Listed here are 9 T cell receptor beta chains from one sample, sequenced in a study of shared clonotypes between healthy human individuals. Libraries were prepared by immunoSEQ multiplex PCR; TCRdb keeps only in-frame clonotypes and omits some of them. The sample yields roughly 2.5 million clones, around nine tenths seen once. Sequencing input: naive CD4+ T cells sorted from blood. Subset noted: CD45RA+ positively selected. These receptors were taken from a man aged 18-30 years in good health.

This chain joins TRBV5-6 and TRBJ1-3; 7 nucleotides agree with TRBD1. Germline values: CDR1 SGHDT, CDR2 YYEEEE. The length of the CDR3 is 17 residues. Losses at the gene ends were 0 bases for V and 1 base for J; bases not matched to a gene: 7. CDR3 nucleotides: TGTGCCAGCAGCTTGGGGCCCCGGACAGGATCTGGAAACACCATATATTTT. As protein: CASSLGPRTGSGNTIYF.

The V call is TRBV5-8, the J call TRBJ2-6; D remains unclear. This CDR3 is built from 16 residues. Trimming cost V 4 bases and J 4 bases, with 15 bases left between them. Looked up from germline, CDR1 is SGHTS and CDR2 is YDEGEE. In nucleotides, the CDR3 is TGTGCCAGCAGCACCTGGAGTGGCTCGGGGGCCAACGTCCTGACTTTC. Amino acid sequence: CASSTWSGSGANVLTF.

J is TRBJ2-1 and V is TRBV5-1; 8 bases are shared with TRBD2. Germline V gene lookup returns CDR1 SGHRS and CDR2 YFSETQ. CDR3 length equals 14 residues. The V gene end was trimmed by 4 bases and the J gene end by 5 bases; junction bases not matched to a gene: 5. The CDR3 DNA reads as TGCGCCAGCAGCGATATACTAGCGGACAATGAGCAGTTCTTC. Its protein is CASSDILADNEQFF.

V is TRBV18 and J is TRBJ1-5, with a tentative D call TRBD1 (6 bases). This CDR3 is 14 amino acids long. Germline CDR1 and CDR2: KGHSH and LQKENI. The V gene lost 6 bases and the J gene lost 7 bases, with 16 bases spanning the gap. In DNA, the CDR3 is TGTGCCAGCTCGGGGGCGGCGGTGACGCAGCCCCAGCATTTT. This translates into CASSGAAVTQPQHF.

This clone has a single count. The CDR3 sequence: CASKPSGQETQYF. The CDR3 nucleotides are TGTGCCAGCAAGCCTAGCGGACAAGAGACCCAGTACTTC. This chain links TRBV27 with TRBJ2-5, with 7 nucleotides matching TRBD2. This CDR3 spans 13 amino acids. Trimming removed 7 bases from V and 2 bases from J; junction bases left unmatched: 4. CDR1 is MNHEY, CDR2 SMNVEV, per germline (reference sequence).

The genes are TRBV7-9 and TRBJ2-2; tentatively, D is TRBD1 or TRBD2 (5 bases each). Germline V gene lookup returns CDR1 SEHNR and CDR2 FQNEAQ (reference sequence). V was shortened by 2 bases and J by 0 bases, with 13 bases between the two germline ends. This CDR3 has 17 residues. CDR3 in DNA: TGTGCCAGCAGCTTATGGGGGACGGTTACGAACACCGGGGAGCTGTTTTTT. Protein: CASSLWGTVTNTGELFF. Drawing the rest from reference TRBV7-9 and TRBJ2-2, the complete variable domain is DTGVSQNPRHKITKRGQNVTFRCDPISEHNRLYWYRQTLGQGPEFLTYFQNEAQLEKSRLLSDRFSAERPKGSFSTLEIQRTEQGDSAMYLCASSLWGTVTNTGELFFGEGSRLTVL.

This clone was seen a single time. The J gene is TRBJ1-3, the V gene TRBV18; D is unresolved. V lost 1 base and J 0 bases, leaving 7 bases between the germline ends. This CDR3 is 15 amino acids long. From germline, CDR1 is KGHSH and CDR2 LQKENI. The DNA for the CDR3 is TGTGCCAGCTCACCACAGACCACCTCTGGAAACACCATATATTTT. Protein sequence: CASSPQTTSGNTIYF.

This rearrangement joins TRBV19 to TRBJ1-6; a weak D match, TRBD1 (5 bases). Germline lookup yields CDR1 LNHDA and CDR2 SQIVND (reference sequence). Trimming took off 2 bases at V and 6 bases at J, with 17 bases between the two ends. This CDR3 has 17 residues. CDR3 DNA sequence: TGTGCCAGTAGTATATTACCAGGACAAGGGCCTAATTCACCCCTCCACTTT. Residues: CASSILPGQGPNSPLHF. The complete variable domain, with remaining parts taken from reference TRBV19 and TRBJ1-6, reads DGGITQSPKYLFRKEGQNVTLSCEQNLNHDAMYWYRQDPGQGLRLIYYSQIVNDFQKGDIAEGYSVSREKKESFPLTVTSAQKNPTAFYLCASSILPGQGPNSPLHFGNGTRLTVT.

The chain joins TRBV27 to TRBJ2-3; 8 positions match TRBD2. CDR3 length equals 15 residues. Germline trimming cut 4 bases from V and 2 bases from J; bases unmatched to any gene: 5. Per germline, CDR1 MNHEY and CDR2 SMNVEV (reference sequence). CDR3: CASSSRGGNTDTQYF. CDR3 bases: TGTGCCAGCAGTTCTCGGGGGGGGAACACAGATACGCAGTATTTT.